Here is one T cell receptor (beta chain) with its context. This sample was included in a study of blood T cell repertoires in COVID-19. Across the study: Whether acute or convalescent, the COVID-19 samples came from the United States, Italy and Spain. T cells, B-cell-depleted T cells, or PBMCs provided the cDNA or gDNA that served as material.

Under the authors' procedure: Amplified reference gene primers provided the basis for estimating nucleated cell counts. Sequencing was performed with immunoSEQ multiplex PCR; in TCRdb, only in-frame clones are kept and a portion is missing. V, J and clone size were drawn from that table, and D and trimming were deduced from the DNA. Of around 80,000 clones listed, 82% are singletons. Trimming left V 5 bases short and J 8 bases short, with 17 bases between. Germline V gene lookup returns CDR1 SGHRS and CDR2 YFSETQ. This CDR3 region has 14 residues. The chain employs TRBV5-1 and TRBJ2-1; a weak D match, TRBD2 (7 bases). This sequence originates from a human donor in a cohort sampled during active COVID-19. The sample was peripheral blood. CDR3 residues: CASRHGGRVYEQFF. CDR3 DNA: TGCGCCAGCAGGCACGGGGGGCGGGTCTATGAGCAGTTCTTC.